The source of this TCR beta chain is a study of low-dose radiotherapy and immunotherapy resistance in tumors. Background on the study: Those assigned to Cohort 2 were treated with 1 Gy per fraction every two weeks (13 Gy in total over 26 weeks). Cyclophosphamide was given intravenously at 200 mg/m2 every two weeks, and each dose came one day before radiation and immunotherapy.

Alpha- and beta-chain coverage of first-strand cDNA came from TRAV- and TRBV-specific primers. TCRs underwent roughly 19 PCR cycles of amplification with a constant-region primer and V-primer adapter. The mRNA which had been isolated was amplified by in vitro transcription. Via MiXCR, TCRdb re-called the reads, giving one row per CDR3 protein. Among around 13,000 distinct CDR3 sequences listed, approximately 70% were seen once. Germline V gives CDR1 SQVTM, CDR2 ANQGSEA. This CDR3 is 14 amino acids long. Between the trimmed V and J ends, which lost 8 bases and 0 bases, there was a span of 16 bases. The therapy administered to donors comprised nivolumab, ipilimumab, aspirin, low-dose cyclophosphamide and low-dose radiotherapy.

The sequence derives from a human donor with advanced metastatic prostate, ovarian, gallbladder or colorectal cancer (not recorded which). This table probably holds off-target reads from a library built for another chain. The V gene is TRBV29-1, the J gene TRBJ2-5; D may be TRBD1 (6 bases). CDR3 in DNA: TGCAGCCACCTGGACAGACTGTACCAAGAGACCCAGTACTTC. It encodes CSHLDRLYQETQYF.